One and the same sample provided the 18 T cell receptor beta chains below, sequenced in a study of blood T cell repertoires in COVID-19. Clones were sequenced by immunoSEQ multiplex PCR, and TCRdb holds only the in-frame ones, with some missing. There are about 160,000 clones in the sample; about 93% occur only once, and roughly 4.5% lies in the top ten. Sequencing used peripheral blood. The receptors originated from a woman in her forties or fifties with acute or convalescent COVID-19.

The count of this clone is one. The chain is built from TRBV28 and TRBJ2-1; TRBD1 aligns across 9 bases. V lost 3 bases and J lost 7; bases outside the gene matches: 19. The CDR3 has 19 amino acids. The V gene's germline CDR1 is MDHEN and CDR2 SYDVKM. DNA of the CDR3: TGTGCCAGCAGTTTCGGACGGATTAGGAACCGGGACAGGGTGAATGAGCAGTTCTTC. Translation: CASSFGRIRNRDRVNEQFF.

The chain carries TRBV29-1 and TRBJ2-7; D call uncertain. Trimming took 2 bases from V and 3 from J, leaving 17 bases between them. CDR1 is SQVTM, CDR2 ANQGSEA, per germline. The CDR3 sequence is 15 residues long. CDR3 coding DNA: TGCAGCGTTGAAAACAGCTCAACACCTCACTACGAGCAGTACTTC. Its translation is CSVENSSTPHYEQYF.

V is TRBV19 and J is TRBJ2-1; 10 bases fit TRBD2. Per germline, CDR1 LNHDA and CDR2 SQIVND (reference sequence). This CDR3 has 15 amino acids. With 5 bases clipped from V and 9 bases from J, the junction kept 10 bases outside the gene matches. The CDR3 coding sequence is TGTGCCAGTAGTGAAGCTAGCGGGAGCTCAGTTGAGCAGTTCTTC. It specifies CASSEASGSSVEQFF.

The chain joins TRBV4-1 to TRBJ2-1; 8 bases match TRBD2. Germline CDR1 MGHRA, CDR2 YSYEKL. Trimming cost V 3 bases and J 13 bases; bases outside gene matches: 8. CDR3 size: 13 residues. The CDR3 region has the DNA TGCGCCAGCAGCCAGGAAAGCGGGAGTATCCAGTTCTTC. This sequence encodes CASSQESGSIQFF.

This chain joins TRBV2 and TRBJ1-3; D not resolved. Between the trimmed V and J ends, which lost 8 bases and 7 bases, there was a span of 15 bases. The CDR3 sequence is 13 residues long. The germline gives CDR1 SNHLY, CDR2 FYNNEI. CDR3 nucleotide sequence: TGTGCCAGCGGAACAGAGTTACCGAACACCATATATTTT. Protein product: CASGTELPNTIYF.

The CDR3 bases are TGTGCCAGCAGCCAAGTAGCGGGAGGTCGCACAGATACGCAGTATTTT. Its translation: CASSQVAGGRTDTQYF. The chain uses TRBV3-1 (or the pseudogene TRBV3-2) and TRBJ2-3; the match to TRBD2 covers 10 bases. CDR3 size: 16 residues. Germline CDR1 LGHDT, CDR2 YNNKEL (reference sequence). Trimming removed 1 base from V and 1 base from J; junction bases left unmatched: 2.

CDR3 sequence (DNA): TGTGCCAGCAGGGACAGGGGAAATTCACCCCTCCACTTT. This codes for CASRDRGNSPLHF. The chain employs TRBV27 and TRBJ1-6, with TRBD1 matching over 9 bases. Germline V gene data show CDR1 as MNHEY and CDR2 as SMNVEV (reference sequence). The V gene end was trimmed by 6 bases and the J gene end by 7 bases; junction bases not matched to a gene: 1. This CDR3 contains 13 residues.

The V gene is TRBV27, the J gene TRBJ2-1, with 13 bases matching TRBD2. The CDR3 spans 17 residues. V was clipped by 7 bases and J by 4 bases; unmatched bases: 10. CDR1 MNHEY and CDR2 SMNVEV come from the germline V gene (reference sequence). Here the CDR3 reads CASNRGTSGARYNEQFF. The CDR3 DNA is TGTGCCAGCAATCGCGGGACTAGCGGGGCCAGATACAATGAGCAGTTCTTC.

The chain carries TRBV6-5 and TRBJ2-2; possible D gene TRBD1, 6 bases. The CDR3 totals 15 residues. With 6 bases removed from V and 4 bases from J, the gap between germline ends came to 15 bases. Germline CDR1 and CDR2: MNHEY and SVGAGI. CDR3 protein: CASSPQGLGTGELFF. The CDR3 coding sequence is TGTGCCAGCAGCCCACAGGGTTTAGGCACCGGGGAGCTGTTTTTT.

The chain links TRBV5-1 to TRBJ1-1; D uncertain. Trimming removed 0 bases at V and 0 bases at J, with 6 bases between. Germline V gene lookup returns CDR1 SGHRS and CDR2 YFSETQ. This CDR3 has 14 amino acids. The CDR3 region is CASSLDSVNTEAFF. In nucleotides, the CDR3 is TGCGCCAGCAGCTTGGATTCAGTGAACACTGAAGCTTTCTTT.

The chain recombines TRBV5-1 with TRBJ1-3; weak D call: TRBD1 (6 bases). Trimming cost V 0 bases and J 0 bases, with 13 bases left between them. The CDR3 spans 17 residues. From germline, CDR1 is SGHRS and CDR2 YFSETQ. CDR3 amino acids: CASSLVAGAISGNTIYF. DNA for the CDR3: TGCGCCAGCAGCTTGGTCGCAGGGGCGATCTCTGGAAACACCATATATTTT.

V and J are TRBV19 and TRBJ2-3; 14 nucleotides line up with TRBD2. The CDR3 spans 17 residues. From germline, CDR1 is LNHDA and CDR2 SQIVND (reference sequence). V shed 5 bases and J 6 bases; nucleotides not matched to a gene: 10. The CDR3 DNA follows: TGTGCCAGTAGTTACCGACTAGCGGGAGGGCCATCTGATACGCAGTATTTT. It yields the protein CASSYRLAGGPSDTQYF.

The CDR3 reads CASSPPKEGGPTGELFF. The CDR3 DNA sequence: TGCGCCAGCAGCCCACCTAAGGAGGGAGGGCCCACCGGGGAGCTGTTTTTT. This chain uses TRBV5-1 with TRBJ2-2, with 7 bases matching TRBD2. The CDR3 covers 17 residues. After removal of 4 bases from V and 4 bases from J, the junction contained 13 bases not matched to a gene. Germline V gives CDR1 SGHRS, CDR2 YFSETQ.

This sequence joins TRBV27 and TRBJ2-1; the match to TRBD2 covers 8 bases. The trim removed 3 bases at V and 7 bases at J, leaving 11 bases unmatched. Germline V gene lookup returns CDR1 MNHEY and CDR2 SMNVEV (reference sequence). This CDR3 region has 16 residues. In DNA form, the CDR3 reads TGTGCCAGCAGTTTGTACTCGGGAGGGCCAAATAATGAGCAGTTCTTC. This translates into CASSLYSGGPNNEQFF.

This chain joins TRBV30 and TRBJ1-6; weak D call: TRBD1 (5 bases). Trimming removed 5 bases from V and 0 bases from J, with 17 bases in between. Germline V gene data show CDR1 as GTSNPN and CDR2 as SVGIG (reference sequence). The CDR3 covers 17 residues. The CDR3 loop reads CAWEARVESSYNSPLHF. The CDR3 DNA follows: TGTGCCTGGGAGGCCAGGGTCGAGAGCTCCTATAATTCACCCCTCCACTTT. The full variable domain, completed using reference TRBV30 and TRBJ1-6, is SQTIHQWPATLVQPVGSPLSLECTVEGTSNPNLYWYRQAAGRGLQLLFYSVGIGQISSEVPQNLSASRPQDRQFILSSKKLLLSDSGFYLCAWEARVESSYNSPLHFGNGTRLTVT.

This clone has only one observation. The V gene is TRBV27, the J gene TRBJ2-7, with D possibly matching TRBD2 (5 bases). Germline CDR1 and CDR2: MNHEY and SMNVEV (reference sequence). The CDR3 has 15 amino acids. V was pared by 5 bases and J by 0 bases, with 14 bases between. The CDR3 DNA reads TGTGCCAGCAGTCAGAGACTACGATACTCCTACGAGCAGTACTTC. This encodes CASSQRLRYSYEQYF.

This sequence joins TRBV7-9 and TRBJ1-3; D is perhaps TRBD1 (5 bases). Trimming left V 4 bases short and J 4 bases short, with 11 bases between. The V gene's germline CDR1 is SEHNR and CDR2 FQNEAQ (reference sequence). This CDR3 spans 14 amino acids. Written as DNA, the CDR3 is TGTGCCAGCAGCTGGCGGGACGAGGGAAACACCATATATTTT. It translates to CASSWRDEGNTIYF.

The V and J genes are TRBV4-3 and TRBJ2-1; 8 positions match TRBD2. The CDR3 loop spans 15 amino acids. The trim removed 4 bases at V and 1 base at J, leaving 3 bases unmatched. Germline assignment: CDR1 LGHNA and CDR2 YSLEER. CDR3 amino acids: CASSRSGTSYNEQFF. The CDR3 DNA sequence: TGCGCCAGCAGCCGTAGCGGGACTTCCTACAATGAGCAGTTCTTC.